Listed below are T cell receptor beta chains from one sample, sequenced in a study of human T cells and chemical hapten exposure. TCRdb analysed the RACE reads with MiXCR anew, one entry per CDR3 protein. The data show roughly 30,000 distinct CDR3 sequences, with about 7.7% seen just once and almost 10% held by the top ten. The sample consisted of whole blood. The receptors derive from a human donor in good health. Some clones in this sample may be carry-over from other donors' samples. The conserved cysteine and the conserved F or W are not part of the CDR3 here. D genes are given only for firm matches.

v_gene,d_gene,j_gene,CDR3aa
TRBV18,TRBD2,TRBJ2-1,ASSPLRTSGRGNEQF
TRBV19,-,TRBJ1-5,ASSMNLWQPQH
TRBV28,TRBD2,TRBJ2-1,ASRPPSGTYNEQF
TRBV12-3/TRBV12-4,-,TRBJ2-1,ASSLSRGYEQF
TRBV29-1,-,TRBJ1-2,SVTGSEQAYGYT
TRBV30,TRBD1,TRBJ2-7,AWSPRGPHEQY
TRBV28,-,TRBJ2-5,ASRRGPQETQY
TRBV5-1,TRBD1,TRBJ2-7,ASSFKGTGASYEQY
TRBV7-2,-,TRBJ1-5,ASSGGGWSNQPQH
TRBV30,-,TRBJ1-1,AWSRQVEAF
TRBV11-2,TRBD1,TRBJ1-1,ASSLGTGGRNTEAF
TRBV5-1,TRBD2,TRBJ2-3,ASSLGLAGRSDTQY
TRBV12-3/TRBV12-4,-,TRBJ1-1,ASTLRTAWPSTEAF
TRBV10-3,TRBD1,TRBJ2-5,AISKDRALETQY
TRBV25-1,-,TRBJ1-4,ASSGVGEKLF
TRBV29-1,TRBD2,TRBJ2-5,SVVERGETQY
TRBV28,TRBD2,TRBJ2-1,ASRGSGRGEQF
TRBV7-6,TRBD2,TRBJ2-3,ASSPPGLALGGTQY
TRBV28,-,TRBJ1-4,ASSPGTFGREKLF
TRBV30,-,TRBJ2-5,AWRPMGGQETQY
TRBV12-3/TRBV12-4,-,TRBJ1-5,ASSLGNQPQH
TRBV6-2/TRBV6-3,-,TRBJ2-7,ASREPLRGRTYEQY
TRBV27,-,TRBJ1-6,ASRTDRFSPLH
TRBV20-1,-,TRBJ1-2,SARRGQHYGDT
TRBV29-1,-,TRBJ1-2,SAPQDSSFGYN
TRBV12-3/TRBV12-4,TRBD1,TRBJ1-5,ASSQTSGQGNQPQH
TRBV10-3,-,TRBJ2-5,AIGADGEETQY
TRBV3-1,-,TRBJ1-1,ASSQEVLGVTEAF
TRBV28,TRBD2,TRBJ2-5,ASSSLTSGGRVETQY
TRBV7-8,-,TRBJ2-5,ASSLEQGRQETQY
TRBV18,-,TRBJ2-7,ASSADGLSYEQY
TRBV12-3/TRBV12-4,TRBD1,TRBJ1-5,ASRASGQGRIQPQH
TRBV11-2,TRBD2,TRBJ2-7,ASSLELAGAYEQY
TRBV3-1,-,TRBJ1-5,ASSQQGNQPQH
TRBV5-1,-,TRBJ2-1,ASSLEGFNEQF
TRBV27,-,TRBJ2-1,ASSLSRGNNEQF
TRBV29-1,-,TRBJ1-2,SAPDETLQGYT
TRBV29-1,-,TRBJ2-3,SFQPQGKSTDTQY
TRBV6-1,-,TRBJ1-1,ASSGGERTEAF